This T cell receptor beta chain was captured in a study of T cell repertoires in ileal Crohn's disease. Study-wide findings and caveats: Compared with CD4 T cells, sorted CD8 cells carried more expanded clones.

CDR1 and CDR2 (germline): MNHNS, SASEGT. Unmatched junction bases numbered 6, after V lost 6 bases and J lost 7 bases. This CDR3 contains 14 residues. Time point described: proximal margin of the surgical specimen (macroscopically non-inflamed). Remarks on this clone: The target antigen is unknown.

Some clones are missing from TCRdb's copy, which holds only in-frame ones; the method was immunoSEQ multiplex PCR. The sample includes several thousand clones, 55% to 80% of them seen just once. The source of this sequence is an adult with Crohn's disease. The sequenced sample was ileal tissue. The chain has TRBV6-1 and TRBJ2-2, with 9 bases aligning to TRBD1. The DNA of the CDR3 is TGTGCCAGCAGCGAGACAGGGGGGATCGGGGAGCTGTTTTTT. It translates to CASSETGGIGELFF.